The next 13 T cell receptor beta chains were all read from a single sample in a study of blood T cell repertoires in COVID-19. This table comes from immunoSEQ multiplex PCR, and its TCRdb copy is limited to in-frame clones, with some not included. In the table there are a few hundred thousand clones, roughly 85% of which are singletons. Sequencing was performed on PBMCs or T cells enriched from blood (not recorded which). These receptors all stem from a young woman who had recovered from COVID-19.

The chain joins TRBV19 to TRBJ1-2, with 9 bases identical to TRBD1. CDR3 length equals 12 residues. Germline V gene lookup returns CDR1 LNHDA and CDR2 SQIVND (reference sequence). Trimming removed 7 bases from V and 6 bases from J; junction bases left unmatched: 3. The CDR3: CASMGQGNGYTF. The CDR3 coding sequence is TGTGCCAGTATGGGACAGGGCAATGGCTACACCTTC.

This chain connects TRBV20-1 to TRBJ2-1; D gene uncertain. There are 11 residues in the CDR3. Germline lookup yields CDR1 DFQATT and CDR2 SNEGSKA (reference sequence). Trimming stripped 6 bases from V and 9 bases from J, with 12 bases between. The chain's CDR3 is CSALRVPEQFF. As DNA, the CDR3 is TGCAGTGCCCTGAGAGTCCCTGAGCAGTTCTTC.

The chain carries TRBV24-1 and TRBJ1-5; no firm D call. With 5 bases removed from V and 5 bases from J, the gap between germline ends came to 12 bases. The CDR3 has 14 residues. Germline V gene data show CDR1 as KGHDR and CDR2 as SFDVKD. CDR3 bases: TGTGCCACCAGTGGGAGGTATGATGATCAGCCCCAGCATTTT. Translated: CATSGRYDDQPQHF.

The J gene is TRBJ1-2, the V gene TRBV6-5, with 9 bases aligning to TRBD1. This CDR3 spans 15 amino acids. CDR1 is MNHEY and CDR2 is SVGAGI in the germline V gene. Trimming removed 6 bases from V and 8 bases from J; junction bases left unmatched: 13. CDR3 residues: CASSIPGQGGGGYTF. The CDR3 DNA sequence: TGTGCCAGCAGCATCCCGGGACAGGGAGGAGGAGGCTACACCTTC.

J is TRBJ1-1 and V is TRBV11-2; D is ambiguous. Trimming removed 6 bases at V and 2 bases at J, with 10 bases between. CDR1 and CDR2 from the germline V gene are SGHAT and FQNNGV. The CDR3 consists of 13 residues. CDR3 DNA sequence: TGTGCCAGCAGTCGTAAGAGTAACACTGAAGCTTTCTTT. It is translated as CASSRKSNTEAFF.

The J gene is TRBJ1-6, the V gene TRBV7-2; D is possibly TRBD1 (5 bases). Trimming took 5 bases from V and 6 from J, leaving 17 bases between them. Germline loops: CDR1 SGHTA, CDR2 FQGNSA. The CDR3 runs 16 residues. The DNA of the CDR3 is TGTGCCAGCAGCGCATCTTTCGTCGGGGGTAATTCACCCCTCCACTTT. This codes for CASSASFVGGNSPLHF.

CDR3 sequence reads: CASSLVWQRGSGANVLTF. The CDR3 nucleotides are TGTGCCAGCAGCTTGGTCTGGCAGAGAGGCTCTGGGGCCAACGTCCTGACTTTC. This rearrangement joins TRBV5-4 to TRBJ2-6, with unresolved D. V was pared by 0 bases and J by 0 bases, with 13 bases between. Per germline, CDR1 SGHNT and CDR2 YYREEE (reference sequence). The CDR3 totals 18 residues.

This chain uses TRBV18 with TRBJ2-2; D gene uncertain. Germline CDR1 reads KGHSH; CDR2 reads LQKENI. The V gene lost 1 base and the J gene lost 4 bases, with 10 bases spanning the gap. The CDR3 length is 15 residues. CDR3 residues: CASSPQSGTTGELFF. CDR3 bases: TGTGCCAGCTCACCACAATCAGGTACCACCGGGGAGCTGTTTTTT.

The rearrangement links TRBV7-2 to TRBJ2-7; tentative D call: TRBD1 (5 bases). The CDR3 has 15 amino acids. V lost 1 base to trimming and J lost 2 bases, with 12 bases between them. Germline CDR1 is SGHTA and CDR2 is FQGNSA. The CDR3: CASSLDSGRTYEQYF. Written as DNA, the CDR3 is TGTGCCAGCAGCTTAGATTCAGGGCGGACCTACGAGCAGTACTTC.

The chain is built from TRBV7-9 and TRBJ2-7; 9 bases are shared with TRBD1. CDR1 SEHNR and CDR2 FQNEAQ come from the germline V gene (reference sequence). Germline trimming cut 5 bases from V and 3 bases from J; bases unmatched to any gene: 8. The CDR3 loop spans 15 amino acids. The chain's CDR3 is CASSLDRGWFYEQYF. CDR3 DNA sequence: TGTGCCAGCAGCCTGGACAGGGGATGGTTCTACGAGCAGTACTTC. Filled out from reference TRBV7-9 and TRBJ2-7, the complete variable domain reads DTGVSQNPRHKITKRGQNVTFRCDPISEHNRLYWYRQTLGQGPEFLTYFQNEAQLEKSRLLSDRFSAERPKGSFSTLEIQRTEQGDSAMYLCASSLDRGWFYEQYFGPGTRLTVT.

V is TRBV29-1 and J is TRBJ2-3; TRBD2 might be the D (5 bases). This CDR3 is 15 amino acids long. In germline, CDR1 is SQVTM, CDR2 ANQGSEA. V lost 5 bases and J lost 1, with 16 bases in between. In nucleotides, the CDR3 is TGCAGCGTTCTGGGAGCGACCTCGGGCACAGATACGCAGTATTTT. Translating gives CSVLGATSGTDTQYF.

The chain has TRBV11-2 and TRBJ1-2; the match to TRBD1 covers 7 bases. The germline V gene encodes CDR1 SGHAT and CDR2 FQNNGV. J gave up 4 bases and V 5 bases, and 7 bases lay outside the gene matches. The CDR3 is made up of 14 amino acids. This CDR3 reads CASSGTGVGYGYTF. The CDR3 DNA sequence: TGTGCCAGCAGCGGAACAGGGGTGGGCTATGGCTACACCTTC.

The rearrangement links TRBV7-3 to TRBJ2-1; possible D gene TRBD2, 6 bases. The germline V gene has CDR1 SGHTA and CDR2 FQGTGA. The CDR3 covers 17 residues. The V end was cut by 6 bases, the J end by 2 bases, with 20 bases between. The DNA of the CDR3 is TGTGCCAGCAGTCAAAGGCGGGGCGGGAACACCTACAATGAGCAGTTCTTC. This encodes CASSQRRGGNTYNEQFF.